This entry lists 21 T cell receptor beta chains sequenced from one sample in a study of blood T cell repertoires in COVID-19. Using immunoSEQ multiplex PCR, the repertoire was profiled, and TCRdb retains in-frame clones only, with some absent. There are roughly 60,000 clones in the sample; more than 85% occur only once, and more than 0.8% lies in the top ten. The sequenced sample was peripheral blood. These receptors were obtained from a man between 65 and 85 years old with acute or convalescent COVID-19.

The chain couples TRBV5-4 to TRBJ2-2; a weak D match, TRBD2 (5 bases). The V gene lost 3 bases and the J gene lost 7 bases, with 10 bases spanning the gap. CDR3 length: 13 amino acids. Germline assignment: CDR1 SGHNT and CDR2 YYREEE (reference sequence). The DNA of the CDR3 is TGTGCCAGCAGCTCGGGGTTTGACGGGGAGCTGTTTTTT. Its translation: CASSSGFDGELFF.

The CDR3 sequence: CASSSGVGRTTGELFF. The CDR3 DNA reads TGTGCCAGCAGCAGCGGGGTAGGGAGGACCACCGGGGAGCTGTTTTTT. V usage is TRBV5-4 and J usage is TRBJ2-2, with 7 positions matching TRBD2. J lost 4 bases, V lost 4 bases, and 10 bases had no gene match. CDR3 size: 16 residues. Germline values: CDR1 SGHNT, CDR2 YYREEE (reference sequence).

The genes are TRBV24-1 and TRBJ2-3; D ambiguous. V lost 5 bases to trimming and J lost 5 bases, with 4 bases between them. Germline loops: CDR1 KGHDR, CDR2 SFDVKD. CDR3 length: 11 amino acids. The CDR3 DNA reads TGTGCCACCAGTGCTAGAGATACGCAGTATTTT. It is translated as CATSARDTQYF.

This clone appeared a few times. Mismatch with germline at one junction end may stem from a read error. The rearrangement links TRBV7-2 to TRBJ2-3; TRBD1 matches 9 bases. The CDR3 covers 16 residues. CDR1 is SGHTA, CDR2 FQGNSA, per germline. This CDR3 is CASSLARTGVTDTQYF. CDR3 nucleotides: TGTGCCAGCAGCCTAGCCAGGACAGGGGTCACAGATACGCAGTATTTT. The full variable domain, in which reference TRBV7-2 and TRBJ2-3 provide the parts outside the CDR3, is GAGVSQSPSNKVTEKGKDVELRCDPISGHTALYWYRQSLGQGLEFLIYFQGNSAPDKSGLPSDRFSAERTGGSVSTLTIQRTQQEDSAVYLCASSLARTGVTDTQYFGPGTRLTVL.

This clone was seen just once. The chain combines TRBV19 with TRBJ2-1; 8 nucleotides align to TRBD2. Trimming took 8 bases from V and 8 from J; bases not matched to a gene: 11. This CDR3 spans 14 amino acids. Per the germline V gene, CDR1 is LNHDA and CDR2 is SQIVND (reference sequence). The CDR3 DNA sequence: TGTGCCAGTTCCCCCCTAGCGGGTGTGGATGAGCAGTTCTTC. Protein: CASSPLAGVDEQFF.

This chain links TRBV12-3 or TRBV12-4 with TRBJ2-7, with D possibly matching TRBD1 (5 bases). This CDR3 has 13 amino acids. V was cut by 7 bases and J by 7 bases, with 17 bases left in between. The CDR3 DNA sequence: TGTGCCAGCATGAAACAGGTTGCCTGGGAGCAGTACTTC. Protein sequence: CASMKQVAWEQYF.

The rearrangement uses TRBV4-1 and TRBJ2-1, with 10 bases identical to TRBD1. Unmatched junction bases numbered 3, after V lost 3 bases and J lost 4 bases. The germline V gene has CDR1 MGHRA and CDR2 YSYEKL. The CDR3 consists of 15 residues. Here the CDR3 DNA reads TGCGCCAGCAGCCATACGGGACAGGGGTACAATGAGCAGTTCTTC. Its translation: CASSHTGQGYNEQFF.

V gene TRBV6-1 combines with J gene TRBJ1-2; D uncertain. The CDR3 is made up of 15 amino acids. Germline values: CDR1 MNHNS, CDR2 SASEGT. Trimming cost V 1 base and J 2 bases, with 11 bases left between them. The chain's CDR3 is CASSEVEGGNYGYTF. CDR3 bases: TGTGCCAGCAGTGAAGTAGAGGGAGGGAACTATGGCTACACCTTC.

The chain combines TRBV28 with TRBJ1-5; TRBD1 is a possible D gene (5 bases). CDR1 and CDR2 (germline): MDHEN, SYDVKM. The CDR3 has 14 amino acids. The V and J ends lost 3 bases and 3 bases respectively, with 9 bases between them. CDR3 sequence (DNA): TGTGCCAGCAGTTTGGGGCAGTACAATCAGCCCCAGCATTTT. This codes for CASSLGQYNQPQHF.

The rearrangement links TRBV6-5 to TRBJ2-7; 7 bases fit TRBD1. Germline assignment: CDR1 MNHEY and CDR2 SVGAGI. The V and J ends lost 2 bases and 0 bases, in that order; junction bases with no gene match: 4. There are 15 residues in the CDR3. CDR3: CASSYPRGSSYEQYF. In DNA form, the CDR3 reads TGTGCCAGCAGTTACCCCAGGGGGAGCTCCTACGAGCAGTACTTC.

This clone came up a few times. This sequence joins TRBV24-1 and TRBJ1-2, with 7 bases lining up with TRBD1. V was clipped by 3 bases and J by 4 bases; unmatched bases: 4. Germline V gene data show CDR1 as KGHDR and CDR2 as SFDVKD. The length of the CDR3 is 14 residues. The CDR3 loop reads CATSDLDRVYGYTF. CDR3 coding DNA: TGTGCCACCAGTGATCTTGACAGGGTCTATGGCTACACCTTC.

This rearrangement joins TRBV19 to TRBJ2-2, with TRBD2 identical over 10 bases. Looked up from germline, CDR1 is LNHDA and CDR2 is SQIVND (reference sequence). The CDR3 has 14 residues. V trimming: 7 bases; J trimming: 5 bases; junction bases outside the gene matches: 4. CDR3: CASILAGATGELFF. For the CDR3, the DNA is TGTGCCAGTATCCTAGCGGGAGCGACCGGGGAGCTGTTTTTT.

The chain recombines TRBV5-1 with TRBJ2-2; 8 positions match TRBD1. This CDR3 has 15 amino acids. Germline-derived CDR1 and CDR2 are SGHRS and YFSETQ. V lost 5 bases to trimming and J lost 3 bases; unmatched junction nucleotides: 6. The CDR3 loop reads CASRGQGAHTGELFF. CDR3 nucleotides: TGCGCCAGCAGAGGGCAGGGGGCCCACACCGGGGAGCTGTTTTTT.

This chain joins TRBV9 and TRBJ2-1, with TRBD2 identical over 9 bases. V shed 0 bases, J shed 11 bases, and the junction held 6 bases outside the gene matches. The CDR3 consists of 14 residues. The germline V gene encodes CDR1 SGDLS and CDR2 YYNGEE. The CDR3 here is CASSVDTSGPQQFF. The CDR3 region has the DNA TGTGCCAGCAGCGTAGATACTAGCGGGCCCCAGCAGTTCTTC.

The V gene is TRBV6-1, the J gene TRBJ2-7; unclear D gene. CDR1 is MNHNS, CDR2 SASEGT, per germline. This CDR3 has 17 residues. Trimming took 2 bases from V and 2 from J, leaving 19 bases between them. The CDR3 spells CASSERLVFPLTYEQYF. The CDR3 bases are TGTGCCAGCAGTGAACGTCTAGTATTCCCTTTAACCTACGAGCAGTACTTC.

V is TRBV28 and J is TRBJ2-1, with 11 positions matching TRBD2. The CDR3 sequence is 15 residues long. Germline trimming cut 3 bases from V and 8 bases from J; bases unmatched to any gene: 6. CDR1 and CDR2 from the germline V gene are MDHEN and SYDVKM. This chain's CDR3 is CASSFVAGGKYEQFF. DNA for the CDR3: TGTGCCAGCAGTTTTGTAGCGGGAGGGAAGTATGAGCAGTTCTTC.

A single count supports this clone. The chain has TRBV6-5 and TRBJ1-6, with unresolved D. Trimming took 6 bases from V and 7 from J, leaving 16 bases between them. The CDR3 sequence is 15 residues long. Germline V gives CDR1 MNHEY, CDR2 SVGAGI. The DNA of the CDR3 is TGTGCCAGCAGCAGAACCCATGGAGACAATTCACCCCTCCACTTT. Protein sequence: CASSRTHGDNSPLHF.

This chain connects TRBV27 to TRBJ1-2, with 7 bases fitting TRBD1. Germline CDR1 is MNHEY and CDR2 is SMNVEV (reference sequence). J lost 7 bases, V lost 5 bases, and 7 bases had no gene match. This CDR3 is 13 amino acids long. The CDR3 coding sequence is TGTGCCAGCAGTCCAACAGGGGTCTCTGGCTACACCTTC. Residues: CASSPTGVSGYTF.

V and J are TRBV16 and TRBJ1-2, with a tentative D call TRBD1 (6 bases). Trimming removed 0 bases at V and 4 bases at J, with 9 bases between. The V gene's germline CDR1 is KGHSY and CDR2 FQNENV. This CDR3 has 14 amino acids. The CDR3 DNA reads as TGTGCCAGCAGCCAATCGGCAGGGGTCTATGGCTACACCTTC. Encoded protein: CASSQSAGVYGYTF.

V gene TRBV5-4 combines with J gene TRBJ2-3, with 10 positions matching TRBD2. CDR1 is SGHNT and CDR2 is YYREEE in the germline V gene (reference sequence). CDR3 size: 15 residues. The V segment lost 4 bases and the J segment 5 bases; nucleotides outside the gene matches: 7. In DNA form, the CDR3 reads TGTGCCAGCAGCCCCTCTAGCGGGAGAGGAGATACGCAGTATTTT. Its protein is CASSPSSGRGDTQYF.

The chain recombines TRBV27 with TRBJ1-3; no clear D gene. The CDR3 is 16 amino acids. V lost 1 base and J 0 bases, leaving 10 bases between the germline ends. Germline CDR1 and CDR2: MNHEY and SMNVEV (reference sequence). The chain's CDR3 is CASSLYGRSSGNTIYF. In DNA form, the CDR3 reads TGTGCCAGCAGTTTATATGGCCGCAGCTCTGGAAACACCATATATTTT.